Listed below are T cell receptor beta chains from one sample, sequenced in a study of cytomegalovirus exposure and HLA in healthy donors. Libraries were prepared by immunoSEQ multiplex PCR; TCRdb keeps only in-frame clonotypes and omits some of them. The sample lists approximately 270,000 clones; nearly 90% were seen once. Sample: PBMCs. Receptors were obtained from a woman aged 18-30 years in good health and CMV-seronegative. Both conserved end residues are part of each CDR3. The D gene is left open where the match is weak. Clone size is not always given. Where it is, it says once, few, many or a class for expanded clones.

abundance: -
v_gene: TRBV19
j_gene: TRBJ1-6
d_gene: -
CDR3nt: TGTGCCAGTAGTATCCAGGATTCCAATTCACCCCTCCACTTT
CDR3aa: CASSIQDSNSPLHF

abundance: -
v_gene: TRBV6-5
j_gene: TRBJ2-7
d_gene: -
CDR3nt: TGTGCCAGCAGTTACTCGGGTGGGGGGTTCGACGAGCAGTACTTC
CDR3aa: CASSYSGGGFDEQYF

abundance: -
v_gene: TRBV7-9
j_gene: TRBJ2-1
d_gene: TRBD2
CDR3nt: TGTGCCAGCAGCCCGGGACTAGCGTATTACAATGAGCAGTTCTTC
CDR3aa: CASSPGLAYYNEQFF

abundance: -
v_gene: TRBV7-9
j_gene: TRBJ2-5
d_gene: TRBD1
CDR3nt: TGTGCCAGCACCCGAAGGGAGGACAGGGGTATGGAGACCCAGTACTTC
CDR3aa: CASTRREDRGMETQYF

abundance: -
v_gene: TRBV6-1
j_gene: TRBJ2-2
d_gene: -
CDR3nt: TGTGCCAGCGCCGGTCTCGGAGGTCAGCCCGGGGAGCTGTTTTTT
CDR3aa: CASAGLGGQPGELFF

abundance: -
v_gene: TRBV5-1
j_gene: TRBJ1-3
d_gene: -
CDR3nt: TGCGCCAGCAGCCGGGACAACTCTGGAAACACCATATATTTT
CDR3aa: CASSRDNSGNTIYF

abundance: -
v_gene: TRBV7-9
j_gene: TRBJ2-7
d_gene: -
CDR3nt: TGTGCCAGCAGCATCGGGAGTCTATACGAGCAGTACTTC
CDR3aa: CASSIGSLYEQYF

abundance: -
v_gene: TRBV5-1
j_gene: TRBJ1-1
d_gene: TRBD1
CDR3nt: TGCGCCAGCAGCATAACAGGGGGCTACACTGAAGCTTTCTTT
CDR3aa: CASSITGGYTEAFF

abundance: -
v_gene: TRBV15
j_gene: TRBJ1-1
d_gene: -
CDR3nt: TGTGCCACCAGGAGGGATTTAGACACTGAAGCTTTCTTT
CDR3aa: CATRRDLDTEAFF

abundance: -
v_gene: TRBV7-2
j_gene: TRBJ2-1
d_gene: TRBD2
CDR3nt: TGTGCCAGCAGCTCCCCCAGGACTAGCGGGGGACACAATGAGCAGTTCTTC
CDR3aa: CASSSPRTSGGHNEQFF

abundance: -
v_gene: TRBV5-6
j_gene: TRBJ2-1
d_gene: -
CDR3nt: TGTGCCAGCAGCATATATCAGGGCTTTGAGCAGTTCTTC
CDR3aa: CASSIYQGFEQFF

abundance: -
v_gene: TRBV6-1
j_gene: TRBJ2-2
d_gene: TRBD1
CDR3nt: TGTGCCAGCAGTGGGTTAACAGGGGTTTTCACCGGGGAGCTGTTTTTT
CDR3aa: CASSGLTGVFTGELFF

abundance: -
v_gene: TRBV2
j_gene: TRBJ1-1
d_gene: TRBD1
CDR3nt: TGTGCCAGCAGTCCCGGGACAGGCGGGAACACTGAAGCTTTCTTT
CDR3aa: CASSPGTGGNTEAFF

abundance: -
v_gene: TRBV7-6
j_gene: TRBJ2-7
d_gene: TRBD2
CDR3nt: TGTGCCAGCAGCTTAACTAGCGGGGGAGTTTACGAGCAGTACTTC
CDR3aa: CASSLTSGGVYEQYF

abundance: -
v_gene: TRBV7-3
j_gene: TRBJ1-6
d_gene: -
CDR3nt: TGTGCCAGCAGCCTCGGGGGGGAGGTCGGCTCACCCCTCCACTTT
CDR3aa: CASSLGGEVGSPLHF

abundance: -
v_gene: TRBV10-2
j_gene: TRBJ1-5
d_gene: -
CDR3nt: TGCGCCAGCAGTAGACTCGGAGGGGATCAGCCCCAGCATTTT
CDR3aa: CASSRLGGDQPQHF

abundance: -
v_gene: TRBV25-1
j_gene: TRBJ1-1
d_gene: -
CDR3nt: TGTGCCAGCAGTAAGGGGGACACTGAAGCTTTCTTT
CDR3aa: CASSKGDTEAFF

abundance: -
v_gene: TRBV7-2
j_gene: TRBJ1-2
d_gene: TRBD1
CDR3nt: TGTGCCAGCAGCACTCCGGGACAGGGGTCGACTAACTATGGCTACACCTTC
CDR3aa: CASSTPGQGSTNYGYTF

abundance: -
v_gene: TRBV7-9
j_gene: TRBJ2-7
d_gene: TRBD1
CDR3nt: TGTGCCAGCAGCGGGGACAGTTTTTTAGAGACCTACGAGCAGTACTTC
CDR3aa: CASSGDSFLETYEQYF

abundance: -
v_gene: TRBV4-2
j_gene: TRBJ1-1
d_gene: -
CDR3nt: TGTGCCAGCAGCCAAGACTTGAACACTGAAGCTTTCTTT
CDR3aa: CASSQDLNTEAFF

abundance: -
v_gene: TRBV2
j_gene: TRBJ1-5
d_gene: -
CDR3nt: TGTGCCAGCAGTGTCCACGGGACTCAGGGCAATCAGCCCCAGCATTTT
CDR3aa: CASSVHGTQGNQPQHF

abundance: -
v_gene: TRBV6-5
j_gene: TRBJ2-1
d_gene: TRBD2
CDR3nt: TGTGCCAGCAGTCCCCTAGCGGGGGGTTCCAATGAGCAGTTCTTC
CDR3aa: CASSPLAGGSNEQFF

abundance: -
v_gene: TRBV5-5
j_gene: TRBJ1-1
d_gene: -
CDR3nt: TGTGCCAGCAGATACTCGACCGAACAGGGCTCCGAAGCTTTCTTT
CDR3aa: CASRYSTEQGSEAFF

abundance: -
v_gene: TRBV29-1
j_gene: TRBJ2-3
d_gene: TRBD1
CDR3nt: TGCAGCGTACAGGGGGTTGGCACAGATACGCAGTATTTT
CDR3aa: CSVQGVGTDTQYF

abundance: -
v_gene: TRBV7-8
j_gene: TRBJ1-1
d_gene: -
CDR3nt: TGTGCCAGCAGCTTAGACCAGACTACTCGGTCGAGGAACACTGAAGCTTTCTTT
CDR3aa: CASSLDQTTRSRNTEAFF

abundance: -
v_gene: TRBV6-1
j_gene: TRBJ1-1
d_gene: -
CDR3nt: TGTGCCAGCAGTGAATCTTGGACACCGAACACTGAAGCTTTCTTT
CDR3aa: CASSESWTPNTEAFF

abundance: -
v_gene: TRBV30
j_gene: TRBJ1-1
d_gene: -
CDR3nt: TGTGCCTGGGATTGGGAGATGAACACTGAAGCTTTCTTT
CDR3aa: CAWDWEMNTEAFF

abundance: -
v_gene: TRBV5-4
j_gene: TRBJ2-7
d_gene: -
CDR3nt: TGTGCCAGCAGCTTCATAGACTCCCGGCGATACGAGCAGTACTTC
CDR3aa: CASSFIDSRRYEQYF

abundance: -
v_gene: TRBV15
j_gene: TRBJ1-3
d_gene: -
CDR3nt: TGTGCCACCCAGACAGGCTCTGGAAACACCATATATTTT
CDR3aa: CATQTGSGNTIYF

abundance: -
v_gene: TRBV28
j_gene: TRBJ1-2
d_gene: TRBD1
CDR3nt: TGTGCCAGCAGTTTAACGACAGGGACAAACTATGGCTACACCTTC
CDR3aa: CASSLTTGTNYGYTF

abundance: -
v_gene: TRBV6-5
j_gene: TRBJ2-5
d_gene: -
CDR3nt: TGTGCCAGCAGGGAGAGCGCGGAGACCCAGTACTTC
CDR3aa: CASRESAETQYF

abundance: -
v_gene: TRBV6-1
j_gene: TRBJ2-2
d_gene: TRBD2
CDR3nt: TGTGCCAGCAGTGAAGCCGGCGGGGGGCCCGGGGAGCTGTTTTTT
CDR3aa: CASSEAGGGPGELFF

abundance: few
v_gene: TRBV19
j_gene: TRBJ1-1
d_gene: TRBD1
CDR3nt: TGTGCCAGCCGAGGACAGGGAGTGAACACTGAAGCTTTCTTT
CDR3aa: CASRGQGVNTEAFF

abundance: -
v_gene: TRBV19
j_gene: TRBJ2-5
d_gene: TRBD2
CDR3nt: TGTGCCAGTAGTTCCCAAGCGGGGGGGCCGAGGGAGACCCAGTACTTC
CDR3aa: CASSSQAGGPRETQYF

abundance: -
v_gene: TRBV27
j_gene: TRBJ1-1
d_gene: TRBD1
CDR3nt: TGTGCCAGCAGTTACGACAGGGTGAGCATGAACACTGAAGCTTTCTTT
CDR3aa: CASSYDRVSMNTEAFF

abundance: -
v_gene: TRBV27
j_gene: TRBJ1-1
d_gene: -
CDR3nt: TGTGCCAGCAGTTTAGGGGCACGGAACACTGAAGCTTTCTTT
CDR3aa: CASSLGARNTEAFF

abundance: -
v_gene: TRBV18
j_gene: TRBJ2-3
d_gene: -
CDR3nt: TGTGCCAGCTCATCCGACATCACAGATACGCAGTATTTT
CDR3aa: CASSSDITDTQYF

abundance: -
v_gene: TRBV2
j_gene: TRBJ1-5
d_gene: -
CDR3nt: TGTGCCAGCAGTGAAAGGTTTCGACTCGCGGAAAATCAGCCCCAGCATTTT
CDR3aa: CASSERFRLAENQPQHF

abundance: -
v_gene: TRBV29-1
j_gene: TRBJ1-2
d_gene: -
CDR3nt: TGCAGCGTTGTTGCGGGGGGCCATGGCTACACCTTC
CDR3aa: CSVVAGGHGYTF

abundance: -
v_gene: TRBV28
j_gene: TRBJ1-5
d_gene: TRBD1
CDR3nt: TGTGCCAGCAAACGCCCCTTGGGGACAGCCCTTAGGGGAAATCAGCCCCAGCATTTT
CDR3aa: CASKRPLGTALRGNQPQHF